This T cell receptor beta chain was documented in a study of Ad26.COV2.S vaccination and SARS-CoV-2 variants. J lost 6 bases, V lost 4 bases, and 6 bases had no gene match. The CDR3 extends over 14 amino acids. Germline CDR1 SGHVS, CDR2 FNYEAQ. Generated by immunoSEQ multiplex PCR, the TCRdb table keeps only in-frame clones and is missing some. The data contain 500,000 or so clones, about 88% of them singletons. In the case of this clone: The antigen is unknown.

Whole-study results and caveats: Greater spike-specific TCR breadth was seen in vaccine recipients than in placebo recipients.

The treatment is: roughly 19 received Ad26.COV2.S at low or high dose, single or two shots; 5 received placebo; per-sample allocation not given. It was on day 63 after the first vaccine or placebo injection that samples were taken. The specimen was peripheral blood, collected in a trial of Ad26.COV2.S vaccine versus placebo. The J gene is TRBJ1-2, the V gene TRBV7-6, with 9 nucleotides matching TRBD1. The TCR comes from a person aged 18 to 59 who received the Ad26.COV2.S COVID-19 vaccine or a placebo. CDR3 DNA: TGTGCCAGCAGCTCGACAGGGGGTTGGGATGGCTACACCTTC. Encoded protein: CASSSTGGWDGYTF.